This T cell receptor (beta chain) stems from a study of blood T cell repertoires in COVID-19. Clones were read by immunoSEQ multiplex PCR, and TCRdb kept only the in-frame ones, dropping some. The profile covers 400,000 to 500,000 clones, with roughly 84% appearing a single time and 1.4% to 1.5% taken by the ten largest. The CDR3 spans 15 residues. The germline V and J ends were trimmed by 0 bases and 0 bases, with 9 bases remaining between them. The germline CDR1 and CDR2 sequences are SGDLS and YYNGEE. The rearrangement joins TRBV9 to TRBJ2-5, with no clear D. Sequencing was carried out using PBMCs or T cells enriched from blood (not recorded which). This clonotype was sampled from a woman between 18 and 29 years old who had been exposed to COVID-19. The CDR3 DNA reads TGTGCCAGCAGCGTAGGTGTTGGCTACCAAGAGACCCAGTACTTC. Translated: CASSVGVGYQETQYF. The full variable domain, its missing parts supplied by reference TRBV9 and TRBJ2-5, is DSGVTQTPKHLITATGQRVTLRCSPRSGDLSVYWYQQSLDQGLQFLIQYYNGEERAKGNILERFSAQQFPDLHSELNLSSLELGDSALYFCASSVGVGYQETQYFGPGTRLLVL.